This T cell receptor beta chain is from a study of CD8 T cells in Susac syndrome (dated by TCRdb to between 2019 and 2020). The study in broad terms: Repertoire sequencing was used to test whether CD8+ T cell activation and differentiation in Susac syndrome was antigen driven. The study compared CD8+ T cell repertoire clonality among about a dozen healthy donors, around 14 Susac syndrome patients and about 16 multiple sclerosis patients.

RNA was extracted using the RNeasy kit, and roughly 0.5 to 1 microgram was reverse transcribed with random hexamers. TCR beta CDR3 regions were amplified with the immunoSEQ multiplex PCR assay covering 54 Vbeta and 13 Jbeta segments. To correct PCR amplification bias, a synthetic template baseline was used for both primer optimization and computational correction. Per the source publication's procedure: Reads were annotated to V, D and J genes according to IMGT and were analyzed with immunoSEQ Analyzer, with only productive sequences retained. Clonality was calculated as one minus the Shannon entropy normalized by log2 of the number of productive unique sequences. For each patient and control, public and private clones were evaluated within the 100 most prevalent clones. A clone was defined as Susac-specific if it was absent from the healthy and MS cohorts, from 1052 published viral clones and from other ImmuneACCESS disease sequences. The public reads were run again by TCRdb, first through fastp at Q25 and then through MiXCR, and only productive beta chains were kept. All rows with the same CDR3 protein become a single entry with the most common DNA and genes. The V and J calls reflect TCRdb's pipeline rather than the authors' work. The sample includes about 290,000 distinct CDR3 sequences, with roughly 85% observed a single time. Roughly 0.22% of the sample belongs to the ten largest clones.

A note on this clonotype: The target of this receptor is not known. One base away there is no much larger clone; base qualities are not given.

Broad study findings and their caveats: The TCR sequencing and HLA analysis was acknowledged to have included a relatively small number of individuals.

Reading the germline V gene (reference sequence) gives CDR1 SEHNR and CDR2 FQNEAQ. The CDR3 measures 13 amino acids from cysteine to phenylalanine. This entry keeps only the CDR3 DNA: 39 bases, framed from base 1. Relative to germline, V is 1 base shorter and J is 4 bases shorter, with 7 bases between their ends. Peripheral blood CD8+ and CD4+ T cells from healthy donors, Susac syndrome patients and multiple sclerosis patients were profiled using high-throughput TCR beta sequencing. Multiple sclerosis controls were treatment-naive patients with stable or active relapsing-remitting disease fulfilling revised McDonald criteria. Bulk CD8+ and CD4+ T cells were purified magnetically by negative isolation, whereas CD8+ TEMRA cells were enriched by FACS. Blood was collected in EDTA tubes and processed within 24 hours, with PBMCs isolated through density gradient centrifugation. PBMCs intended for TCR sequencing were cryopreserved in liquid nitrogen and were subsequently thawed in a 37 degrees C water bath. A purity of at least 90% was achieved for sorted or isolated CD4+, CD8+ and CD8+ TEMRA cells.

This clonotype was sampled from a human donor with multiple sclerosis. The sequencing input was CD8+ T cells from PBMCs. Rearrangement joined TRBV7-9 to TRBJ2-5, with the D gene not clear enough to name. The CDR3 here reads CASSLGPLETQYF. The DNA sequence is as follows: TGTGCCAGCAGCTTAGGGCCCTTAGAGACCCAGTACTTC.